The T cell receptor beta chain under discussion was sequenced for a study of blood T cell repertoires in COVID-19 (dated by TCRdb to about 2020). For context, the study as a whole: Samples from collaborators originated in the United States, Italy and Spain and spanned both the acute and convalescent phases of COVID-19. The prospective study material was composed of cDNA or gDNA derived from T cells, B-cell-depleted T cells, or PBMCs. The dataset comprised deeply sampled blood TCRbeta repertoires from subjects exposed to, actively infected with, or recovered from COVID-19. The repertoires were released in a freely available public database intended as a resource for research on the immune response to SARS-CoV-2. The samples were drawn from the first 160 participants of the ongoing ImmuneRACE study and from 950 to 1,500 subjects provided by 6 global collaborators. Sample metadata almost always included a de-identified subject ID, COVID-19 status, age in years and sex. HLA class I and class II types, where available, came from metadata supplied by the sample provider rather than from assay-based typing. Paper-wide results and their limitations: The amount of clinical and demographic metadata varied by source and participant and was provided uncurated.

The immunoSEQ Assay, a bias-controlled multiplex PCR, was used to amplify TCRbeta CDR3 regions from genomic DNA. The authors' pipeline ran thus. Nucleated cell counts per sample were estimated from amplification of reference gene primers within the assay. To quantify the absolute abundance of each unique TCRbeta CDR3 rearrangement, sequence reads were collapsed and filtered. For each sample, productive Simpson clonality was calculated as the square root of Simpson's diversity index over productive rearrangements. In TCRdb, the immuneACCESS table is reduced to in-frame sequences with V and J assigned. These tables do not hold every clone; where another copy was compared, an unresolved V gene accounts for under half, and the others remain unexplained. V and J calls and clone size are given by that table; D and trimming were obtained from the DNA. Here the sample has a few hundred thousand clones; roughly nine tenths occur a single time. The top ten constitute roughly a tenth of the sample.

Concerning this clone itself: Its target antigen remains unknown. No much larger clonotype is one base removed from it; base qualities were not supplied.

Participants in the prospective study were aged about 18 to 90 years, lived in 20 to 30 United States geographic areas, and enrolled through a virtual design. In the prospective study, cohorts were assigned on the basis of participant-reported clinical history obtained from a screening survey and a study questionnaire. Recovered participants in ImmuneRACE Cohort 3 were defined as having two consecutive negative NP/OP PCR tests, clearance from a healthcare professional, or resolution of symptoms. Each participant in the prospective study had whole blood, serum and a nasopharyngeal or oropharyngeal swab collected by mobile phlebotomists. Prospective study participants could optionally give additional blood draws and questionnaires over a roughly two-month period. Before DNA extraction, blood samples from the prospective study were shipped at room temperature or frozen. This receptor was taken from a woman aged 25 to 39 who had recovered from COVID-19. Input material: PBMCs or T cells enriched from blood (not recorded which).

The CDR3 amino acid sequence is: CASRQQQGYEQYF. Read as DNA, the sequence is TGTGCCAGCAGACAACAACAGGGGTACGAGCAGTACTTC. The chain links TRBV7-3 with TRBJ2-7; the central 7 bases match TRBD1. The CDR3 covers 13 residues, taking in both the cysteine and the phenylalanine. Only the CDR3 DNA is retained, 39 bases long and in frame from the first base. Reading the germline V gene gives CDR1 SGHTA and CDR2 FQGTGA. Clipping removes 6 bases from V and 4 bases from J, with 6 as the unmatched junction base count. Reference TRBV7-3 and TRBJ2-7 genes cover what lies past the CDR3, so the full variable domain is GAGVSQTPSNKVTEKGKYVELRCDPISGHTALYWYRQSLGQGPEFLIYFQGTGAADDSGLPNDRFFAVRPEGSVSTLKIQRTERGDSAVYLCASRQQQGYEQYFGPGTRLTVT.